These 27 T cell receptor beta chains were sequenced from one sample in a study of blood T cell repertoires in COVID-19. TCRdb keeps only in-frame clones here, not all; method: immunoSEQ multiplex PCR. The sample yields 310,000 or so clones, roughly 89% seen once. Input material: PBMCs or T cells enriched from blood (not recorded which). These receptors were obtained from a woman in her forties who had recovered from COVID-19.

The chain couples TRBV7-8 to TRBJ2-7; weak D call: TRBD1 (6 bases). V was cut by 5 bases and J by 6 bases, with 17 bases left in between. The CDR3 extends over 14 amino acids. Germline V CDR1 and CDR2: SGHVS, FQNEAQ. The CDR3 bases are TGTGCCAGCAGCCTGCCGCCAGGGGCGGCCGAGCAGTACTTC. Its protein is CASSLPPGAAEQYF.

The rearrangement uses TRBV4-1 and TRBJ2-7; 8 bases are shared with TRBD1. Trimming at V came to 7 bases and at J to 5 bases, leaving 16 bases not matched to a gene. The CDR3 is 16 residues long. CDR1 and CDR2 (germline): MGHRA, YSYEKL. In nucleotides, the CDR3 is TGCGCCAGCAAATTATCGACCCAGGGGGCTGGGAACGAGCAGTACTTC. Encoded protein: CASKLSTQGAGNEQYF.

V and J are TRBV28 and TRBJ1-1; no reliable D call. CDR3 length: 13 residues. Trimming stripped 3 bases from V and 3 bases from J, with 8 bases between. Per germline, CDR1 MDHEN and CDR2 SYDVKM. The CDR3 here is CASSFGRDTEAFF. In nucleotides, the CDR3 is TGTGCCAGCAGTTTCGGCCGGGACACTGAAGCTTTCTTT.

The chain carries TRBV28 and TRBJ2-1, with TRBD2 matching 8 bases. Losses at the gene ends were 6 bases for V and 3 bases for J; bases not matched to a gene: 4. Germline values: CDR1 MDHEN, CDR2 SYDVKM. This CDR3 has 14 amino acids. The CDR3 protein is CASRRAGVYNEQFF. The CDR3 bases are TGTGCCAGCAGAAGAGCGGGAGTCTACAATGAGCAGTTCTTC. Full variable domain (rest looked up from reference TRBV28 and TRBJ2-1): DVKVTQSSRYLVKRTGEKVFLECVQDMDHENMFWYRQDPGLGLRLIYFSYDVKMKEKGDIPEGYSVSREKKERFSLILESASTNQTSMYLCASRRAGVYNEQFFGPGTRLTVL.

J is TRBJ2-7 and V is TRBV21-1; the listed D gene, TRBD2, was not tested against the DNA. TRBV21-1 is termed a pseudogene. The CDR3 has 14 residues. The CDR3 sequence: CASSKDRGEYEQYF. DNA for the CDR3: TGTGCCAGCAGCAAAGATCGGGGGGAATACGAGCAGTACTTC.

The chain combines TRBV4-1 with TRBJ2-1, with 7 bases aligning to TRBD2. This CDR3 region has 21 residues. Trimming at V came to 0 bases and at J to 0 bases, leaving 17 bases not matched to a gene. CDR1 is MGHRA and CDR2 is YSYEKL in the germline V gene. The CDR3 here is CASSQEGWGGPPSSSYNEQFF. The CDR3 coding sequence is TGCGCCAGCAGCCAAGAGGGCTGGGGGGGACCGCCCTCGAGCTCCTACAATGAGCAGTTCTTC.

This clone has more than one count but fewer than ten. This chain joins TRBV2 and TRBJ1-2; 7 positions match TRBD1. CDR3 length: 13 amino acids. With 8 bases clipped from V and 4 bases from J, the junction kept 7 bases outside the gene matches. Per germline, CDR1 SNHLY and CDR2 FYNNEI. DNA for the CDR3: TGTGCCAGCCGAAGACAGGGCGTCTATGGCTACACCTTC. It is translated as CASRRQGVYGYTF.

This chain uses TRBV19 with TRBJ2-1, with TRBD2 matching 10 bases. CDR1 LNHDA and CDR2 SQIVND come from the germline V gene (reference sequence). V was clipped by 5 bases and J by 10 bases; unmatched bases: 8. The length of the CDR3 is 14 residues. CDR3: CASSGVISGREQFF. The CDR3 coding sequence is TGTGCCAGTAGTGGGGTTATTAGCGGGAGGGAGCAGTTCTTC.

V usage is TRBV6-6 and J usage is TRBJ2-7, with 9 bases identical to TRBD1. J was trimmed by 2 bases and V by 2 bases; bases with no gene match: 4. The V gene's germline CDR1 is MNHNY and CDR2 SVGAGI (reference sequence). This CDR3 spans 15 amino acids. In DNA, the CDR3 is TGTGCCAGCAGTTACGCGCGGACAGGGGCCTACGAGCAGTACTTC. Translation gives CASSYARTGAYEQYF.

V gene TRBV27 combines with J gene TRBJ1-1; D possibly corresponds to TRBD1 (5 bases). CDR1 is MNHEY, CDR2 SMNVEV, per germline (reference sequence). This CDR3 contains 14 residues. V lost 6 bases to trimming and J lost 8 bases, with 19 bases between them. The CDR3 region is CASSPGGAPPEAFF. CDR3 coding DNA: TGTGCCAGCAGCCCCGGGGGAGCCCCTCCCGAAGCTTTCTTT.

The CDR3 nucleotides are TGTGCCAGCACGGGGGACAGGGGAGACGAGCAGTACTTC. The encoded protein is CASTGDRGDEQYF. The rearrangement joins TRBV7-8 to TRBJ2-7, with TRBD1 matching 10 bases. CDR1 is SGHVS, CDR2 FQNEAQ, per germline. This CDR3 region has 13 residues. The V gene end was trimmed by 7 bases and the J gene end by 5 bases; junction bases not matched to a gene: 5. Together with reference TRBV7-8 and TRBJ2-7, the CDR3 gives the full variable domain: GAGVSQSPRYKVAKRGQDVALRCDPISGHVSLFWYQQALGQGPEFLTYFQNEAQLDKSGLPSDRFFAERPEGSVSTLKIQRTQQEDSAVYLCASTGDRGDEQYFGPGTRLTVT.

The chain carries TRBV11-2 and TRBJ2-7; D is unresolved. V was clipped by 0 bases and J by 0 bases, with 9 bases between them. This CDR3 has 15 residues. The germline V gene has CDR1 SGHAT and CDR2 FQNNGV. The CDR3, as DNA: TGTGCCAGCAGCTTAGAGGCGGAAAGCTCCTACGAGCAGTACTTC. Amino acid sequence: CASSLEAESSYEQYF.

The V gene is TRBV15, the J gene TRBJ2-7; 7 bases match TRBD1. After removal of 4 bases from V and 1 base from J, the junction contained 7 bases not matched to a gene. There are 15 residues in the CDR3. CDR1 LNHNV and CDR2 YYDKDF come from the germline V gene (reference sequence). The CDR3 sequence is CATSITGTASYEQYF. Written as DNA, the CDR3 is TGTGCCACCAGCATTACCGGGACAGCTTCCTACGAGCAGTACTTC. Drawing the rest from reference TRBV15 and TRBJ2-7, the complete variable domain is DAMVIQNPRYQVTQFGKPVTLSCSQTLNHNVMYWYQQKSSQAPKLLFHYYDKDFNNEADTPDNFQSRRPNTSFCFLDIRSPGLGDTAMYLCATSITGTASYEQYFGPGTRLTVT.

This chain joins TRBV19 and TRBJ2-1; 8 bases align to TRBD2. The ends lost 3 bases at V and 0 bases at J; junction bases unmatched: 4. Germline lookup yields CDR1 LNHDA and CDR2 SQIVND (reference sequence). CDR3 length: 16 amino acids. Written as DNA, the CDR3 is TGTGCCAGTAGTATGGGGAGCGGGAGCTCCTACAATGAGCAGTTCTTC. Amino acids: CASSMGSGSSYNEQFF.

The chain recombines TRBV6-1 with TRBJ1-5; perhaps TRBD1 as D (6 bases). The germline gives CDR1 MNHNS, CDR2 SASEGT. Trimming left V 6 bases short and J 4 bases short, with 13 bases between. There are 14 residues in the CDR3. CDR3 sequence (DNA): TGTGCCAGCAGGGAAATAGGGGGAAATCAGCCCCAGCATTTT. This translates into CASREIGGNQPQHF.

The chain joins TRBV3-1 (or the pseudogene TRBV3-2) to TRBJ1-2; TRBD1 agrees at 10 bases. Germline V gives CDR1 LGHDT, CDR2 YNNKEL (reference sequence). With V trimmed by 3 bases and J by 5 bases, 12 bases remained unmatched. This CDR3 has 17 amino acids. CDR3 sequence (DNA): TGTGCCAGCAGCCAGGTGCGACAGGGGGCGCAGGGTTATGGCTACACCTTC. Its protein product is CASSQVRQGAQGYGYTF.

This chain connects TRBV3-1 (or the pseudogene TRBV3-2) to TRBJ1-1, with D tentatively TRBD1 (6 bases). The CDR3 runs to 12 residues. The V end lost 1 base, the J end lost 10 bases, and 10 bases lay between the germline ends. Looked up from germline, CDR1 is LGHDT and CDR2 is YNNKEL (reference sequence). The CDR3 here is CASSQGSGVAFF. In DNA, the CDR3 is TGTGCCAGCAGCCAAGGGTCAGGGGTAGCTTTCTTT.

This clone was seen a few times. The CDR3 loop is CASKFTSGDTQYF. The CDR3 coding sequence is TGTGCCAGCAAGTTCACTAGCGGAGATACGCAGTATTTT. The chain recombines TRBV2 with TRBJ2-3; 8 nucleotides align to TRBD2. From germline, CDR1 is SNHLY and CDR2 FYNNEI. Trimming cost V 7 bases and J 5 bases; bases outside gene matches: 5. The CDR3 has 13 residues.

This clone was found once. CDR3 amino acids: CASGIVIQGYILHF. DNA for the CDR3: TGTGCTAGTGGTATTGTAATTCAGGGGTACATCCTCCACTTT. This chain connects TRBV12-5 to TRBJ1-6; perhaps TRBD1 as D (6 bases). Germline CDR1 and CDR2: LGHNT and FRNRAP. The CDR3 extends over 14 amino acids. V lost 5 bases and J lost 15, with 20 bases in between.

The chain combines TRBV28 with TRBJ1-6; TRBD1 matches at 7 bases. The CDR3 contains 15 residues. V was clipped by 2 bases and J by 3 bases; unmatched bases: 1. Germline CDR1 and CDR2: MDHEN and SYDVKM. As DNA, the CDR3 is TGTGCCAGCAGTTTAAGGGACAGCTATAATTCACCCCTCCACTTT. It codes for CASSLRDSYNSPLHF.

In its sample, this clone was seen once. This chain joins TRBV25-1 and TRBJ2-1, with 9 positions matching TRBD2. This CDR3 has 17 amino acids. Trimming removed 2 bases from V and 2 bases from J; junction bases left unmatched: 7. CDR1 and CDR2 from the germline V gene are MGHDK and SYGVNS. CDR3 in DNA: TGTGCCAGCAGTGAAAAGCGGGCGGGAGGGCCCTACAATGAGCAGTTCTTC. It specifies CASSEKRAGGPYNEQFF.

The CDR3 nucleotides are TGCGCCAGCAGCTTGGGTACAGGGTGGTACGAGCAGTACTTC. It translates to CASSLGTGWYEQYF. The chain joins TRBV5-1 to TRBJ2-7, with D tentatively TRBD1 (6 bases). V lost 0 bases, J lost 4 bases, and 11 bases lay in between. The germline V gene encodes CDR1 SGHRS and CDR2 YFSETQ. This CDR3 comprises 14 residues.

This clone was observed a single time. The V gene is TRBV19, the J gene TRBJ1-1; D unresolved. CDR1 is LNHDA, CDR2 SQIVND, per germline (reference sequence). The V end lost 6 bases, the J end lost 1 base, and 15 bases lay between the germline ends. The CDR3 runs to 15 residues. The CDR3, as DNA: TGTGCCAGTAGAAGCGGGTCGGCCTCGAACACTGAAGCTTTCTTT. Translating gives CASRSGSASNTEAFF.

The chain couples TRBV27 to TRBJ2-7, with TRBD2 matching over 7 bases. The CDR3 consists of 15 residues. Germline assignment: CDR1 MNHEY and CDR2 SMNVEV (reference sequence). V was clipped by 6 bases and J by 0 bases; unmatched bases: 8. As DNA, the CDR3 is TGTGCCAGCAGCACCCTGGGGGGGGGCTCCTACGAGCAGTACTTC. It yields the protein CASSTLGGGSYEQYF.

Comments on this clone: The sample has other DNA sequences that encode this CDR3 too. This chain joins TRBV27 and TRBJ1-5, with 7 bases aligning to TRBD1. The germline V gene encodes CDR1 MNHEY and CDR2 SMNVEV (reference sequence). This CDR3 comprises 13 residues. The J segment lost 7 bases and the V segment lost 6 bases, leaving 6 bases of the junction unmatched. The CDR3 coding sequence is TGTGCCAGCAGCACACAGGGGCGCCAGCCCCAGCATTTT. Encoded protein: CASSTQGRQPQHF.

This sequence joins TRBV6-5 and TRBJ2-1; a possible D gene is TRBD1 (5 bases). The CDR3 has 15 amino acids. Trimming left V 0 bases short and J 3 bases short, with 9 bases between. Germline-derived CDR1 and CDR2 are MNHEY and SVGAGI. The CDR3 protein is CASSYSGQGYNEQFF. The CDR3 DNA reads as TGTGCCAGCAGTTACTCAGGGCAGGGCTACAATGAGCAGTTCTTC.

The gene calls are TRBV6-5 and TRBJ1-2, with 9 nucleotides matching TRBD1. CDR3 length equals 14 residues. V shed 6 bases, J shed 0 bases, and the junction held 2 bases outside the gene matches. Germline V gives CDR1 MNHEY, CDR2 SVGAGI. In nucleotides, the CDR3 is TGTGCCAGCAGGACAGGGGGTCCTAACTATGGCTACACCTTC. Its protein is CASRTGGPNYGYTF.